This TCR beta chain came from a study of T cells after yellow fever vaccination. The CDR3 totals 13 residues. The ends were cut back, 8 bases at V and 5 bases at J, with 17 bases in the middle. Germline V gene sequence: CDR1 SGHRS, CDR2 YFSETQ. There are a few counts of this clonotype. TCRdb fed the 5' RACE reads into MiXCR, producing one record per CDR3 protein. The sample gives 150,000 to 200,000 distinct CDR3 sequences, approximately 9.9% of which show up once; around 40% is in the top ten. The sample was CD8+ T cells sorted from PBMCs, taken 45 days after the yellow fever booster vaccination. This sequence joins TRBV5-1 and TRBJ2-7; D might be TRBD2 (7 bases). This TCR derives from a young man who received the YFV17D yellow fever vaccine. CDR3 DNA sequence: TGCGCCAGTCAGGTGTGGGGGGGCAACGAGCAGTACTTC. Amino acid sequence: CASQVWGGNEQYF.